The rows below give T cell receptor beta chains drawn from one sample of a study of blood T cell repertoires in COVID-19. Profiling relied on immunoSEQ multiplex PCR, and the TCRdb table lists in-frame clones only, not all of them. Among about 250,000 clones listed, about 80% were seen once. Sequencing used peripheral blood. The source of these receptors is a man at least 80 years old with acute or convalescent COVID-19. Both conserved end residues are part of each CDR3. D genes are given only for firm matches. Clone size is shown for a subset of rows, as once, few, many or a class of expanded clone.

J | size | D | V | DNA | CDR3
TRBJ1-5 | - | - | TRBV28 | TGTGCCACCCAGTGGAGTAATAGCAATCAGCCCCAGCATTTT | CATQWSNSNQPQHF
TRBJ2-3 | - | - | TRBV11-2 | TGTGCCAGCAGCCGGAGGCGGATAACAGATACGCAGTATTTT | CASSRRRITDTQYF
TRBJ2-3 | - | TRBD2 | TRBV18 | TGTGCCAGCTCCTCGGACCTACTAGCGGGATCCACAGATACGCAGTATTTT | CASSSDLLAGSTDTQYF
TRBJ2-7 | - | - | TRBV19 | TGTGCCAGTAGTCGTGGAGGGAGGTCCTACGAGCAGTACTTC | CASSRGGRSYEQYF
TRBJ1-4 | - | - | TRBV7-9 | TGTGCCAGCAGCCCGAGGACATTACATGAAAAACTGTTTTTT | CASSPRTLHEKLFF
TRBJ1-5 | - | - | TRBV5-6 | TGTGCCAGCAGCCGAAGGAAGACAGTTAGCAATCAGCCCCAGCATTTT | CASSRRKTVSNQPQHF
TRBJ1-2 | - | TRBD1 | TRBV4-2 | TGTGCCAGCAGCCGCCGGGACAGGGACTATGGCTACACCTTC | CASSRRDRDYGYTF
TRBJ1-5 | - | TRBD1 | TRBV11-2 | TGTGCCAGCAGCTTAGGGGCAGGGGGTAATCAGCCCCAGCATTTT | CASSLGAGGNQPQHF
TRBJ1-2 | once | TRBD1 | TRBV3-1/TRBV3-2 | TGTGCCAGCAGACCCGGAATAGGACAGGAAGTAGCTAACTATGGCTACACCTTC | CASRPGIGQEVANYGYTF
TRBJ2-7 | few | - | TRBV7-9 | TGTGCCAGCAGCCTCCGGGTAGCTTCACGTCCCTACGAGCAGTACTTC | CASSLRVASRPYEQYF
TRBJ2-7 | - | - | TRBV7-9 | TGTGCCAGCAGCTTAAAACGCAGGGCTAGCTCCTACGAGCAGTACTTC | CASSLKRRASSYEQYF
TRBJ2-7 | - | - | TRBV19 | TGTGCCAGTAGCCTTCAGGGTCTCGCCTACGAGCAGTACTTC | CASSLQGLAYEQYF
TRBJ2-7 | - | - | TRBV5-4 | TGTGCCAGCAGCTTGGTCGGACAGAACTCCTACGAGCAGTACTTC | CASSLVGQNSYEQYF
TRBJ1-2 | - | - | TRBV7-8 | TGTGCCAGCAGCTTAAGTCGTGTTGAGTTATCCCTCTACACCTTC | CASSLSRVELSLYTF
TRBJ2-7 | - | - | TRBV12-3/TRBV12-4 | TGTGCCAGACCATTACTAGCAGCGGAACCTCAATTC | CARPLLAAEPQF
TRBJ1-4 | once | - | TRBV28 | TGTGCCAGCAGTTCCCAGGGAGAAAAACTGTTTTTT | CASSSQGEKLFF
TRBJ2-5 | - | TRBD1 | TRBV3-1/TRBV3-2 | TGTGCCAGCAGGCGAAAGGGGGCCGGGGAGACCCAGTACTTC | CASRRKGAGETQYF
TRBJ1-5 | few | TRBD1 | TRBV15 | TGTGCCACCAGCAGAGATAGGTCCCTAACAGGGGGCAGGGTTCAGCCCCAGCATTTT | CATSRDRSLTGGRVQPQHF
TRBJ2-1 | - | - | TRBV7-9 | TGTGCCAGCAGCTTTCCGGGTAATTACAATGAGCAGTTCTTC | CASSFPGNYNEQFF
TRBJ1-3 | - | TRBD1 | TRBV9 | TGTGCCAGCAGCGGACAGGGACCAAACTCTGGAAACACCATATATTTT | CASSGQGPNSGNTIYF
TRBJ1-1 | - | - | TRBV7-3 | TGTGCCAGCAGTCGGACCCCCGGGGCTGAAGCTTTCTTT | CASSRTPGAEAFF
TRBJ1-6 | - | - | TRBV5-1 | TGCGCCAGAGATAGATCGGGACTGGTAAATTCACCCCTCCACTTT | CARDRSGLVNSPLHF
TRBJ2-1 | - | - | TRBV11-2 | TGTGCCAGCAGCGGCCTAAGGGGTGGAGTAGATGAGTTCTTC | CASSGLRGGVDEFF
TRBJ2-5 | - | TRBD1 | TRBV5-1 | TGCGCCAGCATCCCTCGGGGACAGGGAGGGCAAGAGACCCAGTACTTC | CASIPRGQGGQETQYF
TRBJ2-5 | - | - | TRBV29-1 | TGCAGCGCTGGCCGACTCCTCCGGGAGACCCAGTACTTC | CSAGRLLRETQYF
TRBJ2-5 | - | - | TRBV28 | TGTGCCAGCAGACCCACAGGGAAGGGAAAAGAGACCCAGTACTTC | CASRPTGKGKETQYF
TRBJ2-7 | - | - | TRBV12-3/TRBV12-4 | TGTGCCAGCAGTTGGGGACACCCCTACGAGCAGTACTTC | CASSWGHPYEQYF
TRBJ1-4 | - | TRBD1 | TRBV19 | TGTGCCACTTCTGACAGGGCTGGTGAAAAACTGTTTTTT | CATSDRAGEKLFF
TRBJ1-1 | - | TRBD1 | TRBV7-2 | TGTGCCAGCAGCTTAGCCATCTATGTTCGACAGGGCGAAGCTTTCTTT | CASSLAIYVRQGEAFF
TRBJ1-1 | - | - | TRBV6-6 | TGTGCCAGCAGTTACACCGGGGGGAACACTGAAGCTTTCTTT | CASSYTGGNTEAFF
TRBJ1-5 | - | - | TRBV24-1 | TGTGCCACCAGTGATTCCGGACAGACAGGCAATCAGCCCCAGCATTTT | CATSDSGQTGNQPQHF
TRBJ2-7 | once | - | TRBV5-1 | TGCGCCAGCAGCTTGGGGGACAACAACTACGAGCAGTACTTC | CASSLGDNNYEQYF
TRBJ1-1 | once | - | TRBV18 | TGTGCCACCAAAAGGGACACCACTGAAGCTTTCTTT | CATKRDTTEAFF
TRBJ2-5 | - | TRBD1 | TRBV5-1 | TGCGCCAGCAGCTCACGGGACAGGCTATACCAAGAGGCCCAGTACTTC | CASSSRDRLYQEAQYF
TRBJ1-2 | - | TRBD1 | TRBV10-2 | TGCGCCAGCAGGAAGACAGGGAACTATGGCTACACCTTC | CASRKTGNYGYTF
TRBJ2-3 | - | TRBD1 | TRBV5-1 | TGCGCCAGCAGCTTGGTTACAGGGGTGAGCACAGATACGCAGTATTTT | CASSLVTGVSTDTQYF
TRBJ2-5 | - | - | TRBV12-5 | TGTGCTAGTGGTTTGCGTTCTCCCGGGACATTTTACCAAGAGACCCAGTACTTC | CASGLRSPGTFYQETQYF
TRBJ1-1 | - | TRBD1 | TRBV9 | TGTGCCAGCAGCGCCGGGACAGGACTCACTGAAGCTTTCTTT | CASSAGTGLTEAFF
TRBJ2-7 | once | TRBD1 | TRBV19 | TGTGCCAGTAGTATTTTGGGGATTTCCGGGACAGGAGTCGAGCAGTACTTC | CASSILGISGTGVEQYF
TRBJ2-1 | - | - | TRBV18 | TGTGCCAGCTCACCCGGGACTCGCAATGAGCAGTTCTTC | CASSPGTRNEQFF
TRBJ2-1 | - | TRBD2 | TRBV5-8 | TGTGCCAGCAGCCTGTTTAGGACTAGCGGGAACCATGAGCAGTTCTTC | CASSLFRTSGNHEQFF
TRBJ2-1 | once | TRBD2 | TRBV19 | TGTGCCAGTAGTTCGGGACTAGCGCTGGATGAGCAGTTCTTC | CASSSGLALDEQFF
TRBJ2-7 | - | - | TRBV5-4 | TGTGCCAGCAGCTTGGAGGGGGATCGCTCCTACGAGCAGTACTTC | CASSLEGDRSYEQYF
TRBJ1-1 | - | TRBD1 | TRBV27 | TGTGCCAGCAGTTTACTGGGACAGGGACTCACTGAAGCTTTCTTT | CASSLLGQGLTEAFF
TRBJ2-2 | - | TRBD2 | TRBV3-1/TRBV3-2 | TGTGCCAGCAGCCATTACCGGCCGGGACTAGCGAAAACCGGGGAGCTGTTTTTT | CASSHYRPGLAKTGELFF
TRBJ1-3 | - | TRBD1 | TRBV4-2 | TGTGCCAGCAGCCAAGAAGGGACAGTCCTCTCTGGAAACACCATATATTTT | CASSQEGTVLSGNTIYF
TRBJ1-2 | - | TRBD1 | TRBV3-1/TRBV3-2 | TGTGCCAGCAGCCAGCGGCAGGGGGCTAACTATGGCTACACCTTC | CASSQRQGANYGYTF
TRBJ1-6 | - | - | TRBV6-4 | TGTGCCAGCACTTTACCCCTCCACTTT | CASTLPLHF
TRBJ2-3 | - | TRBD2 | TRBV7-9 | TGTGCCAGCAGCTTAGGCACTAGCGGGCGATCCCTTCGCACAGATACGCAGTATTTT | CASSLGTSGRSLRTDTQYF
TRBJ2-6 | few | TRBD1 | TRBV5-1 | TGCGCCAGCACAGGGGGTCATGCCCCCGGGGCCAACGTCCTGACTTTC | CASTGGHAPGANVLTF
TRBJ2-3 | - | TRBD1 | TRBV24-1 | TGTGCCACCGGGACAGGGTTTACAGATACGCAGTATTTT | CATGTGFTDTQYF
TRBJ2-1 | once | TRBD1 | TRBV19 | TGTGCCAGTAGTCCTCCGGGACAGCGCTACAATGAGCAGTTCTTC | CASSPPGQRYNEQFF
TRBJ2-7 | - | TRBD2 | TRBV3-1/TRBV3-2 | TGTGCCAGCAGCCCCGGACTAGTCTCCTACGAGCAGTACTTC | CASSPGLVSYEQYF
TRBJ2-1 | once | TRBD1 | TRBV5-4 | TGTGCCAGCAGCAGCCCAGGGGGCCCCTACAATGAGCAGTTCTTC | CASSSPGGPYNEQFF
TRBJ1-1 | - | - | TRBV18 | TGTGCCAGCTACCGGGGGACCCCCGATCATGAAGCTTTCTTT | CASYRGTPDHEAFF